This passage covers 10 T cell receptor beta chains from one sample sequenced in a study of blood T cell repertoires in COVID-19. Produced via immunoSEQ multiplex PCR; TCRdb's table is partial and in-frame only. The table has around 300,000 clones, nearly 90% seen once. Sequences were obtained from PBMCs or T cells enriched from blood (not recorded which). The receptors were sampled from a woman aged 18-29 years with acute COVID-19.

This sequence joins TRBV5-1 and TRBJ2-2; D unclear. Trimming removed 4 bases at V and 1 base at J, with 8 bases between. Germline V gene lookup returns CDR1 SGHRS and CDR2 YFSETQ. The CDR3 spans 14 residues. The CDR3: CASSLPMNTGELFF. The CDR3 nucleotides are TGCGCCAGCAGCCTCCCTATGAACACCGGGGAGCTGTTTTTT.

J is TRBJ1-2 and V is TRBV6-5, with D tentatively TRBD1 (5 bases). The V gene lost 0 bases and the J gene lost 4 bases, with 9 bases spanning the gap. The CDR3 totals 14 residues. Germline V gene lookup returns CDR1 MNHEY and CDR2 SVGAGI. CDR3 sequence: CASSYSSGSYGYTF. CDR3 sequence (DNA): TGTGCCAGCAGTTACTCCTCAGGGTCCTATGGCTACACCTTC.

V is TRBV5-6 and J is TRBJ1-4, with TRBD1 matching 7 bases. V was clipped by 4 bases and J by 8 bases; unmatched bases: 8. CDR1 and CDR2 from the germline V gene are SGHDT and YYEEEE. The CDR3 consists of 14 residues. CDR3: CASSRDRVAEKLFF. In DNA form, the CDR3 reads TGTGCCAGCAGCCGAGACAGGGTAGCCGAAAAACTGTTTTTT.

The V and J genes are TRBV7-2 and TRBJ1-3; D perhaps matches TRBD1 (6 bases). The CDR3 runs to 15 residues. Trimming stripped 5 bases from V and 4 bases from J, with 15 bases between. Germline V gene data show CDR1 as SGHTA and CDR2 as FQGNSA. CDR3 residues: CASSPLQGKGNTIYF. The CDR3 DNA is TGTGCCAGCAGCCCCCTACAGGGAAAAGGAAACACCATATATTTT.

CDR3 coding DNA: TGTGCCAGCAGCTATCCCGGACTAGCGGGAGGGCCAGATACGCAGTATTTT. Its protein product is CASSYPGLAGGPDTQYF. The chain carries TRBV7-9 and TRBJ2-3; TRBD2 agrees at 15 bases. The V gene end was trimmed by 4 bases and the J gene end by 4 bases; junction bases not matched to a gene: 6. This CDR3 is built from 17 residues. The germline gives CDR1 SEHNR, CDR2 FQNEAQ (reference sequence).

This clone was seen a handful of times. The rearrangement joins TRBV7-2 to TRBJ1-2; a weak D match, TRBD1 (5 bases). This CDR3 comprises 15 residues. V lost 7 bases, J lost 4 bases, and 19 bases lay in between. Germline-derived CDR1 and CDR2 are SGHTA and FQGNSA. CDR3 sequence (DNA): TGTGCCAGCACGTTACAGGCCACAACATTCTATGGCTACACCTTC. This sequence encodes CASTLQATTFYGYTF.

For the CDR3, the DNA is TGTGCCAGCAGTTTAGAGGGGGTTGCGGCAGGGGCGGCCGGGGAGCTGTTTTTT. This gives the protein CASSLEGVAAGAAGELFF. V and J are TRBV27 and TRBJ2-2, with D perhaps TRBD1 (6 bases). Per germline, CDR1 MNHEY and CDR2 SMNVEV (reference sequence). This CDR3 region has 18 residues. Trimming stripped 2 bases from V and 6 bases from J, with 22 bases between.

The V call is TRBV29-1, the J call TRBJ1-3, with D perhaps matching TRBD1 (5 bases). Germline V CDR1 and CDR2: SQVTM, ANQGSEA. Trimming removed 4 bases from V and 7 bases from J, with 11 bases in between. This CDR3 region has 12 residues. The chain's CDR3 is CSVVTGPNTIYF. Written as DNA, the CDR3 is TGCAGCGTTGTTACAGGTCCGAACACCATATATTTT.

The chain employs TRBV28 and TRBJ2-3, with 8 bases that match TRBD1. The CDR3 spans 15 residues. Germline loops: CDR1 MDHEN, CDR2 SYDVKM. With V trimmed by 5 bases and J by 5 bases, 9 bases remained unmatched. CDR3 loop: CASSPAGGAEDTQYF. In DNA form, the CDR3 reads TGTGCCAGCAGTCCCGCAGGGGGCGCAGAAGATACGCAGTATTTT.

The chain links TRBV15 to TRBJ1-1, with 7 positions matching TRBD1. Germline lookup yields CDR1 LNHNV and CDR2 YYDKDF (reference sequence). V lost 1 base to trimming and J lost 1 base; unmatched junction nucleotides: 9. The length of the CDR3 is 17 residues. CDR3 in DNA: TGTGCCACCAGCAGAGCTTGGCACCAGGGGGGGAACACTGAAGCTTTCTTT. Its translation is CATSRAWHQGGNTEAFF.